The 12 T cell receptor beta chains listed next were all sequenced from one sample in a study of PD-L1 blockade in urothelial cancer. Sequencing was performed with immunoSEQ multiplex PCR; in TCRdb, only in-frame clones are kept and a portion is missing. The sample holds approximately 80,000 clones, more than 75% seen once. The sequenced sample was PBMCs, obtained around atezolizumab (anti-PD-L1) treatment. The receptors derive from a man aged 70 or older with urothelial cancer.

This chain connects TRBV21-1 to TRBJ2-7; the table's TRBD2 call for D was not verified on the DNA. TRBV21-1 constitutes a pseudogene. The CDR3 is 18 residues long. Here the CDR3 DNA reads TGTGCCAGCAGCAAAGTAGAACTAGCGGGGTTGCTCTCCTACGAGCAGTACTTC. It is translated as CASSKVELAGLLSYEQYF.

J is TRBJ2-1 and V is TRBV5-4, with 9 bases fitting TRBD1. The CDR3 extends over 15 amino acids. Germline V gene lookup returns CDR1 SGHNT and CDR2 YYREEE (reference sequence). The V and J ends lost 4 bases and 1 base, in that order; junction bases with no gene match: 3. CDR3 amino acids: CASSAGQGSYNEQFF. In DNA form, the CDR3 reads TGTGCCAGCAGCGCGGGACAGGGTTCCTACAATGAGCAGTTCTTC.

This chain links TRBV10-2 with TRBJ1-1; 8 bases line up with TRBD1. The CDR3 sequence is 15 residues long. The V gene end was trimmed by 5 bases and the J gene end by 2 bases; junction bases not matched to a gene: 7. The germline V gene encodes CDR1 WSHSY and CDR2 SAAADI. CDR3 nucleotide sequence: TGCGCCAGCAGTAAGGACAGGGAATTCAACACTGAAGCTTTCTTT. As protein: CASSKDREFNTEAFF.

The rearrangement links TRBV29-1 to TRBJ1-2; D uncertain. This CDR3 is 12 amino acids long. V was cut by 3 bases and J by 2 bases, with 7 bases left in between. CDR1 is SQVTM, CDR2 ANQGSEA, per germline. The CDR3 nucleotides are TGCAGCGTTGAGGCCTCCAACTATGGCTACACCTTC. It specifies CSVEASNYGYTF.

Written as DNA, the CDR3 is TGTGCCAGCAGTTCCGGACAGGGTGGGGAGACCCAGTACTTC. This translates into CASSSGQGGETQYF. The gene calls are TRBV7-9 and TRBJ2-5; 8 bases are a match to TRBD1. Germline V gene lookup returns CDR1 SEHNR and CDR2 FQNEAQ (reference sequence). With V trimmed by 6 bases and J by 5 bases, 8 bases remained unmatched. This CDR3 is 14 amino acids long.

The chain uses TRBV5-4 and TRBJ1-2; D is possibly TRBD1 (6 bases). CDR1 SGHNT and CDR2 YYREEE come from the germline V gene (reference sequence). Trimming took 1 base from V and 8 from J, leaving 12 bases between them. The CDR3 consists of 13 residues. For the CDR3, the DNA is TGTGCCAGCAGCTTGCGGGGGGCGCAGGGCTACACCTTC. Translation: CASSLRGAQGYTF.

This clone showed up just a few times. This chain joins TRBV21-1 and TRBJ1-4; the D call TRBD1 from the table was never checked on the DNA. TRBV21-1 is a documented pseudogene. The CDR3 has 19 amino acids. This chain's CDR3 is CASSKAPLSGAPTNEKLFF. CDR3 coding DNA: TGTGCCAGCAGCAAAGCGCCCCTTAGTGGGGCTCCCACTAATGAAAAACTGTTTTTT.

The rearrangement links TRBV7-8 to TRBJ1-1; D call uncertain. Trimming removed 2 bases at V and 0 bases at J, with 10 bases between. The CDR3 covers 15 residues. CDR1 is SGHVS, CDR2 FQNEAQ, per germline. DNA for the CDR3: TGTGCCAGCAGCTTATCAGCAGGAATGAACACTGAAGCTTTCTTT. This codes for CASSLSAGMNTEAFF.

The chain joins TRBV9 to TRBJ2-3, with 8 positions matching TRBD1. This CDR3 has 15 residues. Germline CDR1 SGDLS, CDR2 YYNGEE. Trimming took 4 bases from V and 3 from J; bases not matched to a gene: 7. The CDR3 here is CASSSWTGSTDTQYF. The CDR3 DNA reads TGTGCCAGCAGCAGTTGGACAGGGAGTACAGATACGCAGTATTTT.

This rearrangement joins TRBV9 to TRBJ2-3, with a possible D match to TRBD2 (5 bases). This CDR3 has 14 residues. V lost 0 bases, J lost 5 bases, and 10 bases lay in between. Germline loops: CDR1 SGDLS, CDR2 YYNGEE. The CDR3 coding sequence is TGTGCCAGCAGCGTAGCTCCCGGGGAAGATACGCAGTATTTT. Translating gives CASSVAPGEDTQYF. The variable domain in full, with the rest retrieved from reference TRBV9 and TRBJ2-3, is DSGVTQTPKHLITATGQRVTLRCSPRSGDLSVYWYQQSLDQGLQFLIQYYNGEERAKGNILERFSAQQFPDLHSELNLSSLELGDSALYFCASSVAPGEDTQYFGPGTRLTVL.

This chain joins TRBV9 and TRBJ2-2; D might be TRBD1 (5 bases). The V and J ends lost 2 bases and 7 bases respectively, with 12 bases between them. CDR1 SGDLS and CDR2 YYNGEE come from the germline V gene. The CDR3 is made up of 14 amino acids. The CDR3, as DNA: TGTGCCAGCAGCGTGGGGCTCAGGAACGGGGAGCTGTTTTTT. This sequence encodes CASSVGLRNGELFF.

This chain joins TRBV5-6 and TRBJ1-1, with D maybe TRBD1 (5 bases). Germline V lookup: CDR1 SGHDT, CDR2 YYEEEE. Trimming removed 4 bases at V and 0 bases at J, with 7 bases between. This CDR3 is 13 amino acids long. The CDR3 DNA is TGTGCCAGCAGCGTCAGGGTGAACACTGAAGCTTTCTTT. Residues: CASSVRVNTEAFF.